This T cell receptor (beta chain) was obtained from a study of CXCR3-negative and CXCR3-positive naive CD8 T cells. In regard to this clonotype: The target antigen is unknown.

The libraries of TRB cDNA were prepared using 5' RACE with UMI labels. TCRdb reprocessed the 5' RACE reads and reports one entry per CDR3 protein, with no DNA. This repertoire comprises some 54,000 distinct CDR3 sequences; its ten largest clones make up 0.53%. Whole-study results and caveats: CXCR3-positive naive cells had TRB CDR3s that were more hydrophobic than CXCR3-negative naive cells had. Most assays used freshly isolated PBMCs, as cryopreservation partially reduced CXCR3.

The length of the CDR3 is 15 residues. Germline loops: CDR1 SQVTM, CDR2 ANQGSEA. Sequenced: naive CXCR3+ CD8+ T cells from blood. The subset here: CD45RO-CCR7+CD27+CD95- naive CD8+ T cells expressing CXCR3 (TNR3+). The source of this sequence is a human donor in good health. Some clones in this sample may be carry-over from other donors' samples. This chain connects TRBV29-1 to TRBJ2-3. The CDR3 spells CSVEDGEDYTDTQYF.